This TCR beta chain came from a study of blood T cells in healthy people across ages. With regard to this clonotype: Its antigen remains unknown.

Unmatched junction bases numbered 11, after V lost 4 bases and J lost 4 bases. The V gene's germline CDR1 is SGHRS and CDR2 YFSETQ. The CDR3 extends over 16 amino acids. Study conclusions and caveats: Donor CMV status was unknown, possibly confounding expanded clonotype changes. A strong correlation between TCR beta diversity and naive T cell percentage was seen.

A second PCR, run for 7 to 11 cycles, used a sample-barcoded 5' primer plus a J-beta primer mix. A 12-random-nucleotide template-switch adaptor tagged each cDNA molecule. TCRdb itself ran the 5' RACE reads through MiXCR, one entry per CDR3 protein. The table shows 1.5 million to 2 million distinct CDR3 sequences, with 28% occurring only once. Sequencing was carried out using blood. V and J are TRBV5-1 and TRBJ1-5; 7 bases are a match to TRBD1. The source of this sequence is a woman in her twenties or thirties in good health. CDR3 bases: TGCGCCAGCAGCCCAGGTTCGACAGGGAGGAATCAGCCCCAGCATTTT. Translation: CASSPGSTGRNQPQHF.